One sample yielded the 30 T cell receptor beta chains listed below, sequenced in a study of shared clonotypes between healthy human individuals. Sequencing used immunoSEQ multiplex PCR; TCRdb keeps in-frame clones, though not all of them. The table records about 1.5 million clones, around 98% of them present only once. Sequenced material: naive CD4+ T cells sorted from blood. Subset specified: CD45RA+ positively selected. These receptors came from a man aged 25-45 years in good health.

This chain's CDR3 is CASSWTGSGRETQYF. The CDR3 region has the DNA TGTGCCAGCAGCTGGACCGGGAGCGGCCGGGAGACCCAGTACTTC. This rearrangement joins TRBV7-2 to TRBJ2-5, with D maybe TRBD2 (6 bases). Deletions cut 4 bases from V and 5 bases from J, with 17 bases between. This CDR3 spans 15 amino acids. Germline CDR1 and CDR2: SGHTA and FQGNSA. Combining the CDR3 with reference TRBV7-2 and TRBJ2-5 gives the whole variable domain GAGVSQSPSNKVTEKGKDVELRCDPISGHTALYWYRQSLGQGLEFLIYFQGNSAPDKSGLPSDRFSAERTGGSVSTLTIQRTQQEDSAVYLCASSWTGSGRETQYFGPGTRLLVL.

This rearrangement joins TRBV6-6 to TRBJ2-7, with 12 nucleotides matching TRBD2. The junction had 7 bases not matched to a gene; V was cut back by 3 bases and J by 7 bases. From germline, CDR1 is MNHNY and CDR2 SVGAGI (reference sequence). CDR3 length: 15 residues. This CDR3 is CASSYSTSGRYEQYF. In DNA, the CDR3 is TGTGCCAGCAGTTATTCGACTAGCGGGAGATATGAGCAGTACTTC.

The chain joins TRBV2 to TRBJ1-3; D remains ambiguous. Germline CDR1 is SNHLY and CDR2 is FYNNEI. V shed 8 bases and J shed 3 bases, with 8 bases lying between them. The CDR3 is made up of 12 amino acids. CDR3 sequence (DNA): TGTGCCAGCCGGGCAGATGGAAACACCATATATTTT. As protein: CASRADGNTIYF.

CDR3 amino acids: CATSRDGRFNEKLFF. The CDR3 coding sequence is TGTGCCACCAGCAGAGACGGCAGATTTAATGAAAAACTGTTTTTT. The chain couples TRBV15 to TRBJ1-4; D gene uncertain. Looked up from germline, CDR1 is LNHNV and CDR2 is YYDKDF (reference sequence). Trimming took off 0 bases at V and 4 bases at J, with 9 bases between the two ends. The CDR3 is 15 residues long.

The chain recombines TRBV6-6 with TRBJ2-7; D is undetermined. V shed 5 bases and J shed 1 base, with 6 bases lying between them. This CDR3 spans 12 amino acids. CDR1 and CDR2 from the germline V gene are MNHNY and SVGAGI (reference sequence). In DNA form, the CDR3 reads TGTGCCAGCAGTCCTCAATCCTACGAGCAGTACTTC. Amino acids: CASSPQSYEQYF.

Here the CDR3 reads CASSSSAGGYNEQFF. The CDR3 nucleotides read TGTGCCAGCAGTTCCTCAGCGGGAGGCTACAATGAGCAGTTCTTC. The chain employs TRBV27 and TRBJ2-1, with 9 bases identical to TRBD2. CDR3 length equals 15 residues. Germline V lookup: CDR1 MNHEY, CDR2 SMNVEV (reference sequence). V lost 4 bases and J lost 3; bases outside the gene matches: 4.

The chain uses TRBV21-1 and TRBJ2-5; the listed D gene, TRBD2, was not tested against the DNA. TRBV21-1 constitutes a pseudogene. This CDR3 spans 17 amino acids. The CDR3 sequence is CASSLRLAGAPRETQYF. Written as DNA, the CDR3 is TGTGCCAGCAGCCTACGACTAGCGGGAGCCCCCCGGGAGACCCAGTACTTC.

The chain links TRBV15 to TRBJ1-5; TRBD1 agrees at 7 bases. CDR3 size: 15 residues. V lost 3 bases, J lost 5 bases, and 7 bases stayed unmatched. Germline CDR1 reads LNHNV; CDR2 reads YYDKDF (reference sequence). In nucleotides, the CDR3 is TGTGCCACCAGCAGCGAGACAGGGATCTATCAGCCCCAGCATTTT. This codes for CATSSETGIYQPQHF.

In the case of this clone: The sample has other DNA sequences that encode this CDR3 too. The V call is TRBV7-3, the J call TRBJ2-1, with 12 bases lining up with TRBD2. Germline V lookup: CDR1 SGHTA, CDR2 FQGTGA. Unmatched junction bases numbered 3, after V lost 6 bases and J lost 0 bases. This CDR3 comprises 16 residues. The CDR3 DNA is TGTGCCAGCAGTCGACTAGCGGGAGTCTCCTACAATGAGCAGTTCTTC. Translating it yields CASSRLAGVSYNEQFF.

Details on this clone: The sample carries other DNA sequences with the same CDR3. This chain links TRBV18 with TRBJ1-3, with D possibly matching TRBD1 (5 bases). Trimming removed 2 bases at V and 4 bases at J, with 12 bases between. Germline values: CDR1 KGHSH, CDR2 LQKENI. The CDR3 is made up of 15 amino acids. The CDR3 here is CASSPVSGSGNTIYF. In DNA form, the CDR3 reads TGTGCCAGCTCACCAGTGTCAGGGAGCGGAAACACCATATATTTT.

The rearrangement links TRBV6-1 to TRBJ1-2, with 8 bases lining up with TRBD1. Germline V gene data show CDR1 as MNHNS and CDR2 as SASEGT. The junction had 3 bases not matched to a gene; V was cut back by 6 bases and J by 0 bases. The CDR3 is made up of 14 amino acids. CDR3 coding DNA: TGTGCCAGCAGCGGACAGGGATCTAACTATGGCTACACCTTC. As protein: CASSGQGSNYGYTF.

The V call is TRBV29-1, the J call TRBJ2-5; no reliable D call. Germline V gene lookup returns CDR1 SQVTM and CDR2 ANQGSEA. The CDR3 is 13 residues long. Trimming stripped 3 bases from V and 0 bases from J, with 8 bases between. As DNA, the CDR3 is TGCAGCGTTGAGGTTTCGTACCAAGAGACCCAGTACTTC. The encoded protein is CSVEVSYQETQYF.

V and J are TRBV18 and TRBJ2-3; 7 bases are shared with TRBD2. The CDR3 consists of 15 residues. Germline V gene data show CDR1 as KGHSH and CDR2 as LQKENI. With 4 bases clipped from V and 1 base from J, the junction kept 5 bases outside the gene matches. CDR3 residues: CASSQLAGRTDTQYF. CDR3 sequence (DNA): TGTGCCAGCTCACAGTTAGCGGGTCGCACAGATACGCAGTATTTT.

This chain joins TRBV5-1 and TRBJ2-1; 8 bases map to TRBD2. The CDR3 spans 15 residues. V lost 0 bases, J lost 8 bases, and 7 bases stayed unmatched. Per the germline V gene, CDR1 is SGHRS and CDR2 is YFSETQ. CDR3 nucleotide sequence: TGCGCCAGCAGCTTGGGTCTGCTCGGGAGGGATGAGCAGTTCTTC. This encodes CASSLGLLGRDEQFF.

Comments on this clone: Because it lacks the conserved phenylalanine or tryptophan at the end, this CDR3 is likely a read error. No DNA is shown, since the ends of the CDR3 on it are uncertain; the CDR3 is the one TCRdb lists. This chain uses TRBV29-1 with TRBJ2-3. Germline assignment: CDR1 SQVTM and CDR2 ANQGSEA. The CDR3 comprises 8 residues, both ends counted. This CDR3 reads CSVDSGRL.

Regarding this clone: The sample has other DNA sequences that encode this CDR3 too. The rearrangement joins TRBV9 to TRBJ2-1, with 8 nucleotides matching TRBD2. Germline-derived CDR1 and CDR2 are SGDLS and YYNGEE. There are 14 residues in the CDR3. J gave up 6 bases and V 0 bases, and 2 bases lay outside the gene matches. The CDR3 reads CASSVVLAGNEQFF. As DNA, the CDR3 is TGTGCCAGCAGCGTAGTCCTAGCGGGCAATGAGCAGTTCTTC.

The chain has TRBV27 and TRBJ2-1; D not resolved. CDR1 and CDR2 (germline): MNHEY, SMNVEV (reference sequence). The CDR3 is 15 residues long. Trimming removed 5 bases at V and 4 bases at J, with 15 bases between. The CDR3 is CASSPQARVYNEQFF. The CDR3 DNA reads as TGTGCCAGCAGTCCTCAGGCCCGGGTATACAATGAGCAGTTCTTC.

Only one count was recorded for this clone. V usage is TRBV7-8 and J usage is TRBJ1-4; D is unclear. Between the trimmed V and J ends, which lost 5 bases and 3 bases, there was a span of 13 bases. In germline, CDR1 is SGHVS, CDR2 FQNEAQ. CDR3 size: 15 residues. This chain's CDR3 is CASSRRRESNEKLFF. CDR3 DNA: TGTGCCAGCAGCCGCCGGCGAGAATCTAATGAAAAACTGTTTTTT.

The genes are TRBV19 and TRBJ2-5; D assignment may be TRBD1 or TRBD2 (6 bases each). Trimming took 1 base from V and 2 from J, leaving 14 bases between them. The germline gives CDR1 LNHDA, CDR2 SQIVND (reference sequence). The CDR3 is 16 residues long. The CDR3 coding sequence is TGTGCCAGTAGTATAGTTGGGGGGACAAGTCAAGAGACCCAGTACTTC. The encoded protein is CASSIVGGTSQETQYF.

For this clone: This CDR3 is also generated by other DNA sequences in the sample. V and J are TRBV5-1 and TRBJ2-1; TRBD2 matches 7 bases. V lost 0 bases, J lost 4 bases, and 4 bases stayed unmatched. The CDR3 is 15 amino acids. Germline V gene lookup returns CDR1 SGHRS and CDR2 YFSETQ. CDR3 sequence reads: CASSLVSGIYNEQFF. For the CDR3, the DNA is TGCGCCAGCAGCTTGGTAAGCGGGATATACAATGAGCAGTTCTTC.

This clone was observed a single time. J is TRBJ2-2 and V is TRBV18; 9 bases map to TRBD2. The germline gives CDR1 KGHSH, CDR2 LQKENI. V trimming: 3 bases; J trimming: 10 bases; junction bases outside the gene matches: 15. This CDR3 region has 17 residues. CDR3 amino acids: CASSPIEASGASKELFF. The CDR3 region has the DNA TGTGCCAGCTCACCGATAGAGGCTAGCGGGGCCTCGAAGGAGCTGTTTTTT.

The V gene is TRBV6-5, the J gene TRBJ2-7; D is unresolved. The CDR3 is made up of 12 amino acids. The V gene's germline CDR1 is MNHEY and CDR2 SVGAGI. The ends were cut back, 5 bases at V and 5 bases at J, with 10 bases in the middle. The CDR3 DNA reads TGTGCCAGCAGTACCCCCCTTCACGAGCAGTACTTC. Amino acids: CASSTPLHEQYF.

The V gene is TRBV7-2, the J gene TRBJ2-7; D is undetermined. There are 14 residues in the CDR3. The germline gives CDR1 SGHTA, CDR2 FQGNSA. V was pared by 8 bases and J by 2 bases, with 16 bases between. The DNA of the CDR3 is TGTGCCAGCTCCTCCGTGGGCATTCCCTACGAGCAGTACTTC. Translation: CASSSVGIPYEQYF.

About this clone: This CDR3 is also generated by other DNA sequences in the sample. The V call is TRBV5-1, the J call TRBJ2-3; 10 nucleotides align to TRBD2. From germline, CDR1 is SGHRS and CDR2 YFSETQ. CDR3 length: 16 amino acids. V shed 1 base, J shed 1 base, and the junction held 3 bases outside the gene matches. The CDR3 here is CASSLRLAGGTDTQYF. As DNA, the CDR3 is TGCGCCAGCAGCTTGCGTCTAGCGGGAGGCACAGATACGCAGTATTTT.

In this sample, this clone turned up once. V gene TRBV18 combines with J gene TRBJ2-3, with 7 bases identical to TRBD2. Germline V gene sequence: CDR1 KGHSH, CDR2 LQKENI. This CDR3 is 17 amino acids long. V lost 3 bases and J lost 0; bases outside the gene matches: 9. The CDR3 loop is CASSPIRTRISTDTQYF. The DNA for the CDR3 is TGTGCCAGCTCACCGATAAGGACTAGAATAAGCACAGATACGCAGTATTTT.

This rearrangement joins TRBV28 to TRBJ2-7; perhaps TRBD2 as D (5 bases). The CDR3 loop spans 14 amino acids. V shed 10 bases and J shed 0 bases, with 16 bases lying between them. Germline CDR1 is MDHEN and CDR2 is SYDVKM. This CDR3 is CATSPSGGSYEQYF. CDR3 in DNA: TGTGCCACTTCACCCAGCGGAGGCTCCTACGAGCAGTACTTC.

This sequence joins TRBV25-1 and TRBJ2-5; D is uncertain. V lost 0 bases and J 4 bases, leaving 12 bases between the germline ends. Germline V gene sequence: CDR1 MGHDK, CDR2 SYGVNS. The CDR3 consists of 15 residues. The CDR3 DNA reads TGTGCCAGCAGTGAATACCTGGCTTCGGGAGAGACCCAGTACTTC. Encoded protein: CASSEYLASGETQYF.

The chain recombines TRBV5-1 with TRBJ2-3; 14 bases map to TRBD2. This CDR3 spans 17 amino acids. Per germline, CDR1 SGHRS and CDR2 YFSETQ. Trimming cost V 4 bases and J 0 bases; bases outside gene matches: 4. The CDR3 loop reads CASSGRLAGGSTDTQYF. CDR3 DNA: TGCGCCAGCAGCGGTCGACTAGCGGGAGGGAGCACAGATACGCAGTATTTT.

The chain uses TRBV9 and TRBJ2-1; D ambiguous. CDR3 size: 14 residues. Deletions cut 0 bases from V and 3 bases from J, with 7 bases between. The V gene's germline CDR1 is SGDLS and CDR2 YYNGEE. In nucleotides, the CDR3 is TGTGCCAGCAGCGTAGCAGCGAACTACAATGAGCAGTTCTTC. Protein sequence: CASSVAANYNEQFF.

The V call is TRBV29-1, the J call TRBJ2-5; D is perhaps TRBD1 or TRBD2 (6 bases each). V lost 4 bases to trimming and J lost 5 bases, with 20 bases between them. The CDR3 is made up of 15 amino acids. Germline lookup yields CDR1 SQVTM and CDR2 ANQGSEA. The CDR3 region is CSVAARGSGRETQYF. The CDR3 DNA follows: TGCAGCGTTGCTGCCAGGGGTTCTGGGAGGGAGACCCAGTACTTC.